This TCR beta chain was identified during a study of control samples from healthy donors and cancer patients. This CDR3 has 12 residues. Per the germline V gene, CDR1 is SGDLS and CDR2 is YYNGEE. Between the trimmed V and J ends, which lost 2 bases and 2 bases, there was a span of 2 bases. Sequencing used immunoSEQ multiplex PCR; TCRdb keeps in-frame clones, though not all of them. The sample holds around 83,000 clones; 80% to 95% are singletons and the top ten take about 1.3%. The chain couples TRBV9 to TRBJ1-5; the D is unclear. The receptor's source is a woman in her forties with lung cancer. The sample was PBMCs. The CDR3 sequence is CASSVGNQPQHF. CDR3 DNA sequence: TGTGCCAGCAGCGTTGGCAATCAGCCCCAGCATTTT.